These T cell receptor beta chains were read from a single sample in a study of T cell responses to AZD1222 COVID-19 vaccine. Using immunoSEQ multiplex PCR, the repertoire was profiled, and TCRdb retains in-frame clones only, with some absent. This sample has fewer than 200,000 clones, with 80% to 95% found just once. This sample comprised peripheral blood, obtained on day 0 of AZD1222 vaccination. The receptors here all came from an adult in good health. CDR3s include the opening cysteine and the closing phenylalanine or tryptophan. Each record gives: J gene, V gene, D gene, clone size, CDR3 DNA, CDR3 protein. D genes are given only for firm matches. Clone size appears in some rows only: once, few, many, or a class for an expanded clone.

j_gene: TRBJ2-1; v_gene: TRBV20-1; d_gene: NA; abundance: NA; CDR3nt: TGCAGTGCTAGTGGGCCGTTCAGTAATGAGCAGTTCTTC; CDR3aa: CSASGPFSNEQFF
j_gene: TRBJ1-1; v_gene: TRBV6-5; d_gene: NA; abundance: NA; CDR3nt: TGTGCCAGCAGTTACTCGGGGGGGGTTACTGAAGCTTTCTTT; CDR3aa: CASSYSGGVTEAFF
j_gene: TRBJ1-2; v_gene: TRBV5-1; d_gene: TRBD1; abundance: NA; CDR3nt: TGCGCCAGCAGCTGGACAGGGGAAGTAAACTATGGCTACACCTTC; CDR3aa: CASSWTGEVNYGYTF
j_gene: TRBJ1-2; v_gene: TRBV7-2; d_gene: TRBD1; abundance: NA; CDR3nt: TGTGCCAGCAGCTTCCGTCTTTTGACAGGGGCGGATGGCTACACCTTC; CDR3aa: CASSFRLLTGADGYTF
j_gene: TRBJ1-1; v_gene: TRBV28; d_gene: NA; abundance: NA; CDR3nt: TGTGCCAGCACCTCCGGAGGAGTCGGAGCTTTCTTT; CDR3aa: CASTSGGVGAFF
j_gene: TRBJ2-2; v_gene: TRBV9; d_gene: NA; abundance: NA; CDR3nt: TGTGCCAGCAGCGTAGGCAGCGCGAACACCGGGGAGCTGTTTTTT; CDR3aa: CASSVGSANTGELFF
j_gene: TRBJ2-3; v_gene: TRBV24-1; d_gene: NA; abundance: NA; CDR3nt: TGTGCCACCAGTGTCGCCACGACGGATACGCAGTATTTT; CDR3aa: CATSVATTDTQYF
j_gene: TRBJ2-7; v_gene: TRBV3-1/TRBV3-2; d_gene: NA; abundance: NA; CDR3nt: TGTGCCAGCAGCCAAGTGGCAGGGAAAGTCTACGAGCAGTACTTC; CDR3aa: CASSQVAGKVYEQYF
j_gene: TRBJ1-3; v_gene: TRBV4-2; d_gene: NA; abundance: once; CDR3nt: TGTGCCAGCAGCCAGGCGGGGAACAGGCACCCTGGAAACACCATATATTTT; CDR3aa: CASSQAGNRHPGNTIYF
j_gene: TRBJ1-1; v_gene: TRBV6-1; d_gene: NA; abundance: NA; CDR3nt: TGTGCCAGCAGTGAGGTGAGGGTTTCAGGCTCGATGTTTGTGAACACTGAAGCTTTCTTT; CDR3aa: CASSEVRVSGSMFVNTEAFF
j_gene: TRBJ1-6; v_gene: TRBV21-1; d_gene: NA; abundance: NA; CDR3nt: TGTGCCAGCAGCTCCGGGGGTAGAGGAGGTAATTCACCCCTCCACTTT; CDR3aa: CASSSGGRGGNSPLHF
j_gene: TRBJ2-2; v_gene: TRBV7-7; d_gene: NA; abundance: NA; CDR3nt: TGTGCTAGCAGCTTAGCGGAGAACACCGGGGAGCTGTTTTTT; CDR3aa: CASSLAENTGELFF
j_gene: TRBJ2-1; v_gene: TRBV4-2; d_gene: TRBD2; abundance: NA; CDR3nt: TGTGCCAGCAGCCGAACCCAGATTGCTAGCGGGGTCGGGCAGTTCTTC; CDR3aa: CASSRTQIASGVGQFF
j_gene: TRBJ2-7; v_gene: TRBV7-9; d_gene: NA; abundance: NA; CDR3nt: TGTGCCAGCAGCTTAGGAGCCGAGCAGTACTTC; CDR3aa: CASSLGAEQYF